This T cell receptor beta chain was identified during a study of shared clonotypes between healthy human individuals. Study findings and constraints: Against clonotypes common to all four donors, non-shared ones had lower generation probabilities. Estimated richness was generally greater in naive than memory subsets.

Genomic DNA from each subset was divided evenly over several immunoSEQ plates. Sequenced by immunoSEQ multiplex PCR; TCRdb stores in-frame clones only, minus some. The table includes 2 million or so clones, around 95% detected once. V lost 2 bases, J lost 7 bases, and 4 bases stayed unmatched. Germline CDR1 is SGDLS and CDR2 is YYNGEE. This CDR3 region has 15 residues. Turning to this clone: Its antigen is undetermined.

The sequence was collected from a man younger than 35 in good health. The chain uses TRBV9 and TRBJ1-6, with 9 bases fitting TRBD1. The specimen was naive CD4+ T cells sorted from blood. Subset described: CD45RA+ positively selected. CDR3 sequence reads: CASSVGTGFNSPLHF. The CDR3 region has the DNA TGTGCCAGCAGCGTGGGGACAGGGTTCAATTCACCCCTCCACTTT.